The T cell receptor (beta chain) under discussion was sequenced for a study of T cell changes during pregnancy in multiple sclerosis. Produced via immunoSEQ multiplex PCR; TCRdb's table is partial and in-frame only. Among about 100,000 clones listed, 94% were seen once. The germline gives CDR1 MDHEN, CDR2 SYDVKM. Trimming shortened V by 3 bases and J by 5 bases, and 7 bases separated the two germline ends. The CDR3 consists of 12 residues. This clonotype was obtained from a female donor with multiple sclerosis, enrolled in a pregnancy study. The chain uses TRBV28 and TRBJ2-5, with unresolved D. Sequenced here: peripheral blood, sampled before pregnancy. CDR3 amino acids: CASSLLTETQYF. As DNA, the CDR3 is TGTGCCAGCAGTTTGCTAACGGAGACCCAGTACTTC.